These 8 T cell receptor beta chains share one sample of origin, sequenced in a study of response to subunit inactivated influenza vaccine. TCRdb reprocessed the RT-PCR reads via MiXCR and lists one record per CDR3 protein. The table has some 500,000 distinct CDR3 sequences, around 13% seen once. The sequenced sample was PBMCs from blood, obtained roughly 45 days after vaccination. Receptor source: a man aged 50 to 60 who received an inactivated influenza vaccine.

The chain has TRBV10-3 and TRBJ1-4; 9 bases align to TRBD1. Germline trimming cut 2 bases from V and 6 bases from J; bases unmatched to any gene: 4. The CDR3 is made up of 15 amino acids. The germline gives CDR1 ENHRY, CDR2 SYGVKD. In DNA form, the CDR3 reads TGTGCCATCAGTGAGAGGGGACAGGGAGATGAAAAACTGTTTTTT. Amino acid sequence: CAISERGQGDEKLFF.

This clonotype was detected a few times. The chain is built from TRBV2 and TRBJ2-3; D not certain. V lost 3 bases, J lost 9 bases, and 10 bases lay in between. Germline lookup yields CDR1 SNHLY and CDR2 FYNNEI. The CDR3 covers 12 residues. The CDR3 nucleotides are TGTGCCAGCAGTGATGAGGCCCAGACGCAGTATTTT. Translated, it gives CASSDEAQTQYF.

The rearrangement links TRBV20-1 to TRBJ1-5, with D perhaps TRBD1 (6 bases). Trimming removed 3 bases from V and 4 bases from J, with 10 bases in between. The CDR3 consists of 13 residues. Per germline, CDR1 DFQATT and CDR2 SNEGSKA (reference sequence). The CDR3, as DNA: TGCAGTGCTAGCAGGGGCTTGAATCAGCCCCAGCATTTT. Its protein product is CSASRGLNQPQHF.

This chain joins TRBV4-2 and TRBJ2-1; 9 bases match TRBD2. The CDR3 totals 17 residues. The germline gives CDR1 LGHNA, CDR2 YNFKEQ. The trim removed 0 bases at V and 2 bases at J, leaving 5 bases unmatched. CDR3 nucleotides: TGTGCCAGCAGCCAAGATCAGCCTAGCGGGGCCTACAATGAGCAGTTCTTC. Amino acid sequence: CASSQDQPSGAYNEQFF.

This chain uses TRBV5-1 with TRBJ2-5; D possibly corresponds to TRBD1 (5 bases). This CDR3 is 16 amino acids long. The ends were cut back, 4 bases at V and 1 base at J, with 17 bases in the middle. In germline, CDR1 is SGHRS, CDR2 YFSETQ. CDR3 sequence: CASSLLLTQGQETQYF. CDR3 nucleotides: TGCGCCAGCAGCCTCCTCCTAACCCAGGGCCAAGAGACCCAGTACTTC. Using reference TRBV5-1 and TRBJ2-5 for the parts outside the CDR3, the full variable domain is KAGVTQTPRYLIKTRGQQVTLSCSPISGHRSVSWYQQTPGQGLQFLFEYFSETQRNKGNFPGRFSGRQFSNSRSEMNVSTLELGDSALYLCASSLLLTQGQETQYFGPGTRLLVL.

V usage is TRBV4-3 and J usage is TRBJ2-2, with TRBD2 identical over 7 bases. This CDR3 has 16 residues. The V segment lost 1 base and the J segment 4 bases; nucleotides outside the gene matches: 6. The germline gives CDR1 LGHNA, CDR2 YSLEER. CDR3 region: CASSQAETSLTGELFF. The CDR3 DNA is TGCGCCAGCAGCCAAGCGGAGACTAGCCTCACCGGGGAGCTGTTTTTT.

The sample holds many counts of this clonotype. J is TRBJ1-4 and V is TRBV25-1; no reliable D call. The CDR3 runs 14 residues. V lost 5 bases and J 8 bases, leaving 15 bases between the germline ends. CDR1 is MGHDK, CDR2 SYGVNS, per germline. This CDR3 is CASSWSAPGEKLFF. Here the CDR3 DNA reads TGTGCCAGCAGTTGGTCAGCCCCGGGCGAAAAACTGTTTTTT.

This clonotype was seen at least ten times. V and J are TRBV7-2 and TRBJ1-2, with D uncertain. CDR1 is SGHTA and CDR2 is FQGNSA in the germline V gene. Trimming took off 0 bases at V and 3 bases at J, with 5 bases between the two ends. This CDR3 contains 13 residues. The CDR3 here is CASSLAQDYGYTF. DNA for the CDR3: TGTGCCAGCAGCTTAGCCCAGGACTATGGCTACACCTTC.